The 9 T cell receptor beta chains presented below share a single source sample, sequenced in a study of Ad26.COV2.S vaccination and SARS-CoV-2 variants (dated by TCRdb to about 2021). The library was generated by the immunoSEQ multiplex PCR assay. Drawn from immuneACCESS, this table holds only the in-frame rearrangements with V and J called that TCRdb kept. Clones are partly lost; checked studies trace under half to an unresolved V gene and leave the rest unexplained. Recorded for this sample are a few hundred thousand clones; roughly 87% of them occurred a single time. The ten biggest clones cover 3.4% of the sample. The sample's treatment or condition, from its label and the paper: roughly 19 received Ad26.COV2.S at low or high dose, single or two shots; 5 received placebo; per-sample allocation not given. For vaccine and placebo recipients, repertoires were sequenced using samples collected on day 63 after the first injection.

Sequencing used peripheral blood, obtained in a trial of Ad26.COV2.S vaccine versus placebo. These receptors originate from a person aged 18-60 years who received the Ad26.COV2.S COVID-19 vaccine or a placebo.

The CDR3 is CSVQEGINTEAFF. Here the CDR3 DNA reads TGCAGCGTTCAGGAGGGGATAAACACTGAAGCTTTCTTT. V and J are TRBV29-1 and TRBJ1-1; weak D call: TRBD1 (5 bases). Trimming shortened V by 5 bases and J by 2 bases, and 12 bases separated the two germline ends. This CDR3 has 13 amino acids. Germline V lookup: CDR1 SQVTM, CDR2 ANQGSEA.

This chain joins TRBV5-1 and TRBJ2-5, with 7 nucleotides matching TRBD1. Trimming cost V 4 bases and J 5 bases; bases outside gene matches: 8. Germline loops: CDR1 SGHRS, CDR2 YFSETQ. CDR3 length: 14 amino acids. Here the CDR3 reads CASSPTGQSETQYF. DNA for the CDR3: TGCGCCAGCAGCCCGACGGGACAGTCGGAGACCCAGTACTTC.

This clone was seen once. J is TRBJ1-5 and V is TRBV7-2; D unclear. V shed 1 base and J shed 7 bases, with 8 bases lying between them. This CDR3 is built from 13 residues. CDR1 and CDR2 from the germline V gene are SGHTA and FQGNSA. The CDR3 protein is CASSLGREQPQHF. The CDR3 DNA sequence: TGTGCCAGCAGCTTAGGGCGGGAGCAGCCCCAGCATTTT.

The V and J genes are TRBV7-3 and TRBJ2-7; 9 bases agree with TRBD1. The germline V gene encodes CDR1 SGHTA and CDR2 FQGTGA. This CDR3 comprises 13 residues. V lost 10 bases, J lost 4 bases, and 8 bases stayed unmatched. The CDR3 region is CATFPGQGYEQYF. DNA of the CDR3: TGTGCCACCTTCCCGGGACAGGGTTACGAGCAGTACTTC.

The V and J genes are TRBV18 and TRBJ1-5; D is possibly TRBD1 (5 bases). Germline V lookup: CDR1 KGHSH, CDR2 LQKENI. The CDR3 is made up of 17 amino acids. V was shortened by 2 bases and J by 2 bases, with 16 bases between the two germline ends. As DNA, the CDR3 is TGTGCCAGCTCACCATCGGTAGGGGAAGATGGCAATCAGCCCCAGCATTTT. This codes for CASSPSVGEDGNQPQHF.

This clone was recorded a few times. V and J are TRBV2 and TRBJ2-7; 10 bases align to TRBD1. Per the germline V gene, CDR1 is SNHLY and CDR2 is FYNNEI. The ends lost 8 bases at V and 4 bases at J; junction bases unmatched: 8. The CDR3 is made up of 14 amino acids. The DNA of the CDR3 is TGTGCCAGCTCCGAGGGGACAGGGGTGTACGAGCAGTACTTC. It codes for CASSEGTGVYEQYF. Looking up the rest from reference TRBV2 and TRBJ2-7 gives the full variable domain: EPEVTQTPSHQVTQMGQEVILRCVPISNHLYFYWYRQILGQKVEFLVSFYNNEISEKSEIFDDQFSVERPDGSNFTLKIRSTKLEDSAMYFCASSEGTGVYEQYFGPGTRLTVT.

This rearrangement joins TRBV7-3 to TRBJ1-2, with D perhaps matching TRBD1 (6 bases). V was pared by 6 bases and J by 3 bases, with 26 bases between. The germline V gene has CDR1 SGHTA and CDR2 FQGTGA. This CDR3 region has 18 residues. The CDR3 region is CASRSQVRQGKMDYGYTF. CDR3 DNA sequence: TGTGCCAGCAGGTCGCAGGTTCGGCAGGGGAAGATGGACTATGGCTACACCTTC.

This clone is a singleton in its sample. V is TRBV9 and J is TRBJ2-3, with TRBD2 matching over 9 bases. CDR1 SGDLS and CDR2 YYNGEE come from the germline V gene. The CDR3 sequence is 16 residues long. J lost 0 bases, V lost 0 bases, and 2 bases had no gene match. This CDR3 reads CASSVGSGGSTDTQYF. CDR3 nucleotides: TGTGCCAGCAGCGTAGGTAGCGGGGGCAGCACAGATACGCAGTATTTT.

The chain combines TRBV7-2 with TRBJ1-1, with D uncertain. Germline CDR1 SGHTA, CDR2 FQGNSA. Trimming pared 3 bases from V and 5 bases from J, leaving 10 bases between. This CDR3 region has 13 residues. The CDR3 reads CASSFSTGTEAFF. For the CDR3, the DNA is TGTGCCAGCAGCTTTTCGACGGGAACTGAAGCTTTCTTT. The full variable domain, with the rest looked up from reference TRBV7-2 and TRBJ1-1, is GAGVSQSPSNKVTEKGKDVELRCDPISGHTALYWYRQSLGQGLEFLIYFQGNSAPDKSGLPSDRFSAERTGGSVSTLTIQRTQQEDSAVYLCASSFSTGTEAFFGQGTRLTVV.